The text below deals with one T cell receptor (beta chain). Its antigen remains unidentified. Trimming shortened V by 5 bases and J by 1 base, and 11 bases separated the two germline ends. The CDR3 is 15 residues long. CDR1 SGHAT and CDR2 FQNNGV come from the germline V gene. This entry belongs to a study of T cell responses to AZD1222 COVID-19 vaccine. Study conclusions and caveats: Mostly white British, mostly female donors; authors suggested clonal diversity may be underestimated. Repertoires were obtained solely post-peak T cell response.

Clones were read by immunoSEQ multiplex PCR, and TCRdb kept only the in-frame ones, dropping some. The data hold 200,000 to 250,000 clones, with around 94% observed a single time. The input for sequencing was peripheral blood, taken 28 days after the second dose of the MenACWY control vaccine. The chain uses TRBV11-2 and TRBJ2-2; D might be TRBD1 (5 bases). The sequence was collected from an adult who received the MenACWY meningococcal vaccine as a control. For the CDR3, the DNA is TGTGCCAGCAGCCAAATCACAGGGAACACCGGGGAGCTGTTTTTT. Its translation is CASSQITGNTGELFF. The whole variable domain, remainder taken from reference TRBV11-2 and TRBJ2-2, is EAGVAQSPRYKIIEKRQSVAFWCNPISGHATLYWYQQILGQGPKLLIQFQNNGVVDDSQLPKDRFSAERLKGVDSTLKIQPAKLEDSAVYLCASSQITGNTGELFFGEGSRLTVL.